The 21 T cell receptor beta chains below come from one sample, sequenced in a study of vaccination effects on CD4 cells after COVID-19. Which antigens these TCRs recognize remains unknown. The method was immunoSEQ multiplex PCR; TCRdb's version includes in-frame clones alone and lacks a portion of them. The data contain more than 15,000 clones, roughly 72% of them singletons. Antigen-specific CD4+ T cells were first expanded with viral peptide pools by the ViraFEST assay and only then sequenced. Cells that had been cultured for 10 days were the source of isolated CD4+ T cells. A PCR test confirmed that the person had SARS-CoV-2 infection between March and December 2020. Sequencing was performed on CD4+ T cells from PBMCs cultured with SARS-CoV-2 spike peptides, taken before COVID-19 vaccination. The receptors come from a human donor who had a prior SARS-CoV-2 infection.

The rearrangement uses TRBV2 and TRBJ1-3, with D maybe TRBD1 (6 bases). The CDR3 contains 14 residues. V lost 4 bases and J 2 bases, leaving 9 bases between the germline ends. Per germline, CDR1 SNHLY and CDR2 FYNNEI. CDR3 DNA sequence: TGTGCCAGCAGTGCAGGGGTCACTGGAAACACCATATATTTT. Amino acid sequence: CASSAGVTGNTIYF.

This chain links TRBV11-3 with TRBJ2-5; 12 nucleotides align to TRBD2. The CDR3 consists of 15 residues. Losses at the gene ends were 6 bases for V and 5 bases for J; bases not matched to a gene: 7. Germline CDR1 SGHNT, CDR2 YENEEA. The chain's CDR3 is CASSSGLAGLETQYF. Here the CDR3 DNA reads TGTGCCAGCAGTTCCGGACTAGCGGGATTGGAGACCCAGTACTTC.

This clone has a single count. The chain links TRBV18 to TRBJ1-1; no clear D gene. Germline-derived CDR1 and CDR2 are KGHSH and LQKENI. The V end lost 4 bases, the J end lost 1 base, and 10 bases lay between the germline ends. The CDR3 has 14 amino acids. CDR3: CASSLSDGNTEAFF. CDR3 in DNA: TGTGCCAGCTCACTCTCAGACGGGAACACTGAAGCTTTCTTT.

This chain uses TRBV9 with TRBJ1-3; D gene uncertain. V lost 4 bases and J lost 4, with 15 bases in between. CDR3 length: 15 amino acids. Looked up from germline, CDR1 is SGDLS and CDR2 is YYNGEE. In nucleotides, the CDR3 is TGTGCCAGCAGCTCGATGGGAATGGGAGGAAACACCATATATTTT. This translates into CASSSMGMGGNTIYF.

This clone was seen once. The chain recombines TRBV5-1 with TRBJ2-3; TRBD2 matches 9 bases. This CDR3 comprises 15 residues. Unmatched junction bases numbered 4, after V lost 1 base and J lost 4 bases. The germline V gene encodes CDR1 SGHRS and CDR2 YFSETQ. In DNA, the CDR3 is TGCGCCAGCAGCTTGATTAGCGGGAGTGCAGATACGCAGTATTTT. This translates into CASSLISGSADTQYF.

The V gene is TRBV9, the J gene TRBJ2-1; 12 bases are shared with TRBD2. V lost 2 bases, J lost 9 bases, and 9 bases stayed unmatched. CDR1 SGDLS and CDR2 YYNGEE come from the germline V gene. The CDR3 length is 16 residues. In nucleotides, the CDR3 is TGTGCCAGCAGCGTGATGGGACTAGCGGGTCAGGGTGAGCAGTTCTTC. Residues: CASSVMGLAGQGEQFF.

V gene TRBV10-3 combines with J gene TRBJ1-5, with D perhaps TRBD1 (5 bases). The CDR3 consists of 16 residues. Trimming stripped 0 bases from V and 6 bases from J, with 15 bases between. Germline CDR1 ENHRY, CDR2 SYGVKD. CDR3 bases: TGTGCCATCAGTGAGTCGAGTCGGGGGGTGGGTCAGCCCCAGCATTTT. This encodes CAISESSRGVGQPQHF.

This chain connects TRBV6-1 to TRBJ2-1; 12 bases are a match to TRBD2. CDR3 length: 16 residues. V shed 4 bases and J 10 bases; nucleotides not matched to a gene: 11. The germline V gene has CDR1 MNHNS and CDR2 SASEGT. The DNA of the CDR3 is TGTGCCAGCAGTGCGACTAGCGGGAGTATATTTTTGGAGCAGTTCTTC. Its protein is CASSATSGSIFLEQFF.

The CDR3 sequence is CASSYRQNQPQHF. CDR3 DNA: TGTGCCAGCAGTTACCGGCAGAATCAGCCCCAGCATTTT. The chain carries TRBV12-3 or TRBV12-4 and TRBJ1-5; the D is unclear. The CDR3 extends over 13 amino acids. Trimming removed 4 bases from V and 4 bases from J, with 8 bases in between.

This clone was seen once. This sequence joins TRBV4-3 and TRBJ2-5; D is ambiguous. The CDR3 consists of 13 residues. Germline values: CDR1 LGHNA, CDR2 YSLEER. V dropped 0 bases and J dropped 5 bases, with 7 bases sitting between them. The DNA of the CDR3 is TGCGCCAGCAGCCAAGAATTGGAGGAGACCCAGTACTTC. Its translation: CASSQELEETQYF.

The chain employs TRBV19 and TRBJ1-5; tentatively, D is TRBD1 (5 bases). This CDR3 has 16 amino acids. The ends were cut back, 0 bases at V and 0 bases at J, with 9 bases in the middle. Per germline, CDR1 LNHDA and CDR2 SQIVND (reference sequence). CDR3 loop: CASSIDRTYSNQPQHF. The DNA for the CDR3 is TGTGCCAGTAGTATAGACAGGACATATAGCAATCAGCCCCAGCATTTT.

To note about this clone: An end of the junction does not agree with germline; a read error may underlie this. The genes are TRBV6-2 or TRBV6-3 and TRBJ1-1; 7 bases are shared with TRBD1. The CDR3 contains 13 residues. Germline CDR1 reads MNHEY; CDR2 reads SVGEGT. The CDR3 is CASSRPTGTGAFF. CDR3 DNA: TGTGCCAGCAGCCGCCCGACAGGGACTGGAGCTTTCTTT.

The chain couples TRBV9 to TRBJ2-1, with 11 nucleotides matching TRBD2. The junction had 10 bases not matched to a gene; V was cut back by 4 bases and J by 4 bases. Per germline, CDR1 SGDLS and CDR2 YYNGEE. The CDR3 extends over 17 amino acids. The CDR3 DNA is TGTGCCAGCAGCACGAGAGGCCTAGCGGGGGGATACAATGAGCAGTTCTTC. Residues: CASSTRGLAGGYNEQFF.

The chain combines TRBV18 with TRBJ2-2, with 10 bases identical to TRBD2. The ends lost 2 bases at V and 5 bases at J; junction bases unmatched: 2. The germline gives CDR1 KGHSH, CDR2 LQKENI. The CDR3 contains 15 residues. The CDR3 is CASSPASGRTGELFF. In DNA, the CDR3 is TGTGCCAGCTCACCAGCTAGCGGGAGAACCGGGGAGCTGTTTTTT.

This chain uses TRBV12-5 with TRBJ1-2; D gene ambiguous. The ends were cut back, 1 base at V and 8 bases at J, with 20 bases in the middle. The V gene's germline CDR1 is LGHNT and CDR2 FRNRAP. This CDR3 is 16 amino acids long. The CDR3 is CASGLEPPDGTAGYTF. The CDR3 DNA reads as TGTGCTAGTGGTTTGGAACCTCCGGACGGAACGGCCGGCTACACCTTC.

This clone was counted once. The J gene is TRBJ2-5, the V gene TRBV5-1; 10 positions match TRBD2. Germline CDR1 is SGHRS and CDR2 is YFSETQ. The CDR3 is made up of 16 amino acids. J gave up 1 base and V 1 base, and 4 bases lay outside the gene matches. In nucleotides, the CDR3 is TGCGCCAGCAGCTTGTTAGCGGGGGGCCTCCAAGAGACCCAGTACTTC. Translation gives CASSLLAGGLQETQYF. The variable domain in full, with the rest retrieved from reference TRBV5-1 and TRBJ2-5, is KAGVTQTPRYLIKTRGQQVTLSCSPISGHRSVSWYQQTPGQGLQFLFEYFSETQRNKGNFPGRFSGRQFSNSRSEMNVSTLELGDSALYLCASSLLAGGLQETQYFGPGTRLLVL.

In this sample, this clone turned up once. The rearrangement links TRBV4-3 to TRBJ1-4, with D possibly TRBD1 on 6 matching bases. V was cut by 0 bases and J by 8 bases, with 13 bases left in between. The CDR3 is made up of 15 amino acids. The germline V gene encodes CDR1 LGHNA and CDR2 YSLEER. This chain's CDR3 is CASSQDVGQTEKLFF. The CDR3 DNA reads as TGCGCCAGCAGCCAAGATGTCGGACAGACGGAAAAACTGTTTTTT.

The chain uses TRBV6-1 and TRBJ1-2; a possible D gene is TRBD1 (6 bases). V was clipped by 2 bases and J by 7 bases, with 23 bases between them. The germline CDR1 and CDR2 sequences are MNHNS and SASEGT. This CDR3 region has 17 residues. The CDR3 protein is CASSEQTGLIFVRGYTF. DNA of the CDR3: TGTGCCAGCAGTGAACAAACAGGGTTAATTTTTGTCCGTGGCTACACCTTC.

The chain joins TRBV30 to TRBJ2-1, with TRBD1 as a possible D gene (6 bases). The V end lost 1 base, the J end lost 6 bases, and 16 bases lay between the germline ends. The CDR3 consists of 15 residues. CDR1 is GTSNPN, CDR2 SVGIG, per germline (reference sequence). The DNA for the CDR3 is TGTGCCTGGAGTGAGGGGGTAGCCCCGGTCAATGAGCAGTTCTTC. It is translated as CAWSEGVAPVNEQFF.

This clone was observed once. The rearrangement uses TRBV5-4 and TRBJ2-1, with D possibly called TRBD1 or TRBD2 (5 bases each). This CDR3 is built from 13 residues. Germline-derived CDR1 and CDR2 are SGHNT and YYREEE (reference sequence). V lost 4 bases, J lost 5 bases, and 10 bases lay in between. The CDR3 is CASSPGANNEQFF. CDR3 bases: TGTGCCAGCAGCCCCGGGGCCAACAATGAGCAGTTCTTC.

The chain carries TRBV11-2 and TRBJ2-1, with no clear D. The CDR3 is 14 amino acids. Germline CDR1 is SGHAT and CDR2 is FQNNGV. Deletions cut 0 bases from V and 2 bases from J, with 5 bases between. CDR3 sequence: CASSLELTYNEQFF. For the CDR3, the DNA is TGTGCCAGCAGCTTAGAATTAACCTACAATGAGCAGTTCTTC.